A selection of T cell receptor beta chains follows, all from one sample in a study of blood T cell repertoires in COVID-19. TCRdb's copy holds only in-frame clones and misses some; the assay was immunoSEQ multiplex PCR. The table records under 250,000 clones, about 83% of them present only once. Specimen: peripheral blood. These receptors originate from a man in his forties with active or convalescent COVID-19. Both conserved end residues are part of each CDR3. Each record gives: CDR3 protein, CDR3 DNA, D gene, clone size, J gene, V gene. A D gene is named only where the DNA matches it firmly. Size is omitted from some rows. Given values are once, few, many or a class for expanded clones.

CDR3: CATSTATNYGYTF
DNA: TGTGCCACCTCGACAGCTACTAACTATGGCTACACCTTC
D: -
size: -
J: TRBJ1-2
V: TRBV6-5

CDR3: CASSLVAGGPSDTQYF
DNA: TGTGCCAGCAGCTTAGTTGCGGGAGGGCCCTCAGATACGCAGTATTTT
D: TRBD2
size: -
J: TRBJ2-3
V: TRBV7-2

CDR3: CASGALANYGYTF
DNA: TGTGCCAGCGGGGCCCTGGCTAACTATGGCTACACCTTC
D: -
size: once
J: TRBJ1-2
V: TRBV7-8

CDR3: CASSLVVGAPEAFF
DNA: TGCGCCAGCAGCTTGGTTGTGGGGGCTCCAGAAGCTTTCTTT
D: -
size: once
J: TRBJ1-1
V: TRBV5-1

CDR3: CASRRDSGYTEAFF
DNA: TGTGCCAGCAGGCGGGACAGTGGTTACACTGAAGCTTTCTTT
D: TRBD1
size: few
J: TRBJ1-1
V: TRBV6-5

CDR3: CASSQQSGQRGYTF
DNA: TGTGCCAGCAGTCAACAATCGGGACAGAGGGGCTACACCTTC
D: TRBD1
size: -
J: TRBJ1-2
V: TRBV28

CDR3: CASSPVDGGTYEQYF
DNA: TGTGCCAGCAGCCCCGTGGACGGAGGTACCTACGAGCAGTACTTC
D: -
size: -
J: TRBJ2-7
V: TRBV7-6

CDR3: CASSFPVRNTIYF
DNA: TGTGCCAGCAGTTTTCCAGTGAGAAACACCATATATTTT
D: -
size: -
J: TRBJ1-3
V: TRBV6-5

CDR3: CAWSPGSGNTIYF
DNA: TGTGCCTGGAGTCCCGGGTCAGGAAACACCATATATTTT
D: -
size: few
J: TRBJ1-3
V: TRBV30

CDR3: CASSKTGTGGGYGYTF
DNA: TGTGCCAGCAGCAAGACCGGGACAGGGGGCGGCTATGGCTACACCTTC
D: TRBD1
size: -
J: TRBJ1-2
V: TRBV2

CDR3: CASSPGTVYGYTF
DNA: TGTGCCAGCAGTCCGGGGACAGTCTATGGCTACACCTTC
D: TRBD1
size: -
J: TRBJ1-2
V: TRBV28

CDR3: CASSQAASGGNNEQFF
DNA: TGCGCCAGCAGCCAAGCGGCTAGCGGGGGGAACAATGAGCAGTTCTTC
D: TRBD2
size: -
J: TRBJ2-1
V: TRBV4-1

CDR3: CASSKRQSYEQYF
DNA: TGTGCCAGCAGCAAGCGGCAGTCCTACGAGCAGTACTTC
D: -
size: -
J: TRBJ2-7
V: TRBV21-1

CDR3: CASSMGGSGATGYTF
DNA: TGTGCCAGTAGTATGGGCGGCAGCGGGGCTACTGGCTACACCTTC
D: -
size: few
J: TRBJ1-2
V: TRBV19